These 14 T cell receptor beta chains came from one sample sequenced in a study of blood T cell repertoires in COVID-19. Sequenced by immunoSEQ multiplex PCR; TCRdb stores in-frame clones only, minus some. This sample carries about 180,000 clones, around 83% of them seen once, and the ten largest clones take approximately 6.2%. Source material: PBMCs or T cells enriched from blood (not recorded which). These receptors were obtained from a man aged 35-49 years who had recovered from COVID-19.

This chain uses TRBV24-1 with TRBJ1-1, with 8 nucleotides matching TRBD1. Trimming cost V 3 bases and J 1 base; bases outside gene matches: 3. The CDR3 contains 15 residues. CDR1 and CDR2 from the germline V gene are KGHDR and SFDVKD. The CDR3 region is CATSDAGQENTEAFF. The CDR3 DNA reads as TGTGCCACCAGTGATGCGGGACAGGAGAACACTGAAGCTTTCTTT.

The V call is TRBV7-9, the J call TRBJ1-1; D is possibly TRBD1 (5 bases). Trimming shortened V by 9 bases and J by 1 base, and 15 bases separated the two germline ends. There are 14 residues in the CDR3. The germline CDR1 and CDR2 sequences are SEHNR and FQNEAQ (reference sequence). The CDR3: CASTQPGGNTEAFF. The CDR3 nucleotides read TGTGCCAGTACCCAACCGGGGGGGAACACTGAAGCTTTCTTT.

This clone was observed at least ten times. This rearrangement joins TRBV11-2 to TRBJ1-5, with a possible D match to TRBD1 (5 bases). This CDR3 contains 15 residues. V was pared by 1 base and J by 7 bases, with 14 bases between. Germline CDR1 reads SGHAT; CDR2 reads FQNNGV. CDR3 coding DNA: TGTGCCAGCAGCTTAGGTCAGGGAATCGGGCAGCCCCAGCATTTT. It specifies CASSLGQGIGQPQHF. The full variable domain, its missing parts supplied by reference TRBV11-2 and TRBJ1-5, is EAGVAQSPRYKIIEKRQSVAFWCNPISGHATLYWYQQILGQGPKLLIQFQNNGVVDDSQLPKDRFSAERLKGVDSTLKIQPAKLEDSAVYLCASSLGQGIGQPQHFGDGTRLSIL.

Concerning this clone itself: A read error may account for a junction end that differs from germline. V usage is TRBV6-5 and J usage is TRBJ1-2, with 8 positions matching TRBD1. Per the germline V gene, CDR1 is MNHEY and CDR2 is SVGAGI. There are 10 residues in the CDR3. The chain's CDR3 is CASSTGGDCF. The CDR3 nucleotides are TGTGCCAGCAGCACAGGGGGAGATTGCTTC.

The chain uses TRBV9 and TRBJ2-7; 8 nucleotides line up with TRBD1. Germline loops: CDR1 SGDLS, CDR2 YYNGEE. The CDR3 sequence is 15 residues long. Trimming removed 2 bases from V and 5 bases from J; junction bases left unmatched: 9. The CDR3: CASSVGAGGGDEQYF. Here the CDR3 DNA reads TGTGCCAGCAGCGTGGGAGCAGGGGGCGGGGACGAGCAGTACTTC.

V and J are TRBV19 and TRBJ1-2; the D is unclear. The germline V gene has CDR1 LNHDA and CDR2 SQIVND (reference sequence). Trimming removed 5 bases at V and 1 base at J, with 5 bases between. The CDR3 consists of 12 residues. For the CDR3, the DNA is TGTGCCAGTAGTCAGCGTAACTATGGCTACACCTTC. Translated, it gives CASSQRNYGYTF.

The CDR3 coding sequence is TGCGCCAGCAGCCCTCCAGCCTACGAGCAGTACTTC. Translated, it gives CASSPPAYEQYF. The chain carries TRBV5-1 and TRBJ2-7; D not certain. Germline CDR1 reads SGHRS; CDR2 reads YFSETQ. This CDR3 spans 12 amino acids. V lost 4 bases and J lost 2, with 7 bases in between.

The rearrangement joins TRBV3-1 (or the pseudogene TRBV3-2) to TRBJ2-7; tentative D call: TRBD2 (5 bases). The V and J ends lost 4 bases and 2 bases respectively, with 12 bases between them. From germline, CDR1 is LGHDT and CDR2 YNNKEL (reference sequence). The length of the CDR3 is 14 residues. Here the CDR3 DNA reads TGTGCCAGCAGCCGGTTACGAGGGCCCTACGAGCAGTACTTC. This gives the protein CASSRLRGPYEQYF.

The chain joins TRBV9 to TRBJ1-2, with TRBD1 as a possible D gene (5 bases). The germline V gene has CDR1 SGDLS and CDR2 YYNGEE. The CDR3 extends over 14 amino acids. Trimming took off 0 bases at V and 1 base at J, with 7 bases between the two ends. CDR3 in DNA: TGTGCCAGCAGCGTAGGTAGGGGTAACTATGGCTACACCTTC. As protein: CASSVGRGNYGYTF.

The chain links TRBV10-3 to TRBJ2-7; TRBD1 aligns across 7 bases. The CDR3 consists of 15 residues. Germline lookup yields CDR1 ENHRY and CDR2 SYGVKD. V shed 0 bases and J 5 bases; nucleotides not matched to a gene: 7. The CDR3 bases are TGTGCCATCAGTGAGTCACAGGGGTCTATGGACGAGCAGTACTTC. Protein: CAISESQGSMDEQYF.

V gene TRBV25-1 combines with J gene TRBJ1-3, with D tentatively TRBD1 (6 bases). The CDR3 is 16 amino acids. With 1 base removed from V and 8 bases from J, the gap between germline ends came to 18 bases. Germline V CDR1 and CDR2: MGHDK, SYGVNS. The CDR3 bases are TGTGCCAGCAGTGAATCCCTTGGGGGCCGGGGGGACACCATATATTTT. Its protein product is CASSESLGGRGDTIYF.

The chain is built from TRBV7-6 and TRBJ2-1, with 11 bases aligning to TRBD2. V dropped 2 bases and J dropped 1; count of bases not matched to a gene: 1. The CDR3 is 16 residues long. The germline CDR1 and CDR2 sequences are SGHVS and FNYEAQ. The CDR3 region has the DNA TGTGCCAGCAGCTTACTAGCGGGAGGATCCTACAATGAGCAGTTCTTC. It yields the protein CASSLLAGGSYNEQFF.

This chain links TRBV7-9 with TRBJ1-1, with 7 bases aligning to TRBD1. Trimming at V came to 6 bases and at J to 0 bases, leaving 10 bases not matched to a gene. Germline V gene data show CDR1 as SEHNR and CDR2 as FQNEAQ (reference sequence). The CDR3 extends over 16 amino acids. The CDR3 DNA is TGTGCCAGCAGTTCCAAAAACAGGGGTATGAACACTGAAGCTTTCTTT. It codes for CASSSKNRGMNTEAFF.

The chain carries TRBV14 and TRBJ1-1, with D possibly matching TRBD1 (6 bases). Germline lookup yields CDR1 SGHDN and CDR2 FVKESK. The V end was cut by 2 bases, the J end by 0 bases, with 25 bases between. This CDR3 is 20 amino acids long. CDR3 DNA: TGTGCCAGCAGCCAAAAACCCGTCGGACAGCAGGGTCTTATGAACACTGAAGCTTTCTTT. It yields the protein CASSQKPVGQQGLMNTEAFF.